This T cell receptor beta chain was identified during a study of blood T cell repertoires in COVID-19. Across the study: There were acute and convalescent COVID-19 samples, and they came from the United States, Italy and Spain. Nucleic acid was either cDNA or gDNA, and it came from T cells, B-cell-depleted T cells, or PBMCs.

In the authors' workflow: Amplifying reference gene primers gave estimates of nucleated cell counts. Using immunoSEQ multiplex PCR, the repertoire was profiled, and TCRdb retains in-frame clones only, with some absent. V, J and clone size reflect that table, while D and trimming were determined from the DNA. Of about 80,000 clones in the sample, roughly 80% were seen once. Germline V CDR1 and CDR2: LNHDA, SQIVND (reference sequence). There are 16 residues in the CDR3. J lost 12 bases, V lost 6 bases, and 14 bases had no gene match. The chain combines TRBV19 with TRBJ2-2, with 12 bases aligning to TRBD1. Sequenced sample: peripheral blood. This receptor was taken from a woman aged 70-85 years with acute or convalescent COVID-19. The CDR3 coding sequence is TGTGCCAGTAGCCCTGGGGGAGGGACAGGGGGCCCTCAGCTGTTTTTT. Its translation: CASSPGGGTGGPQLFF.